The source of this T cell receptor beta chain is a study of CXCR3-negative and CXCR3-positive naive CD8 T cells (dated by TCRdb to between 2018 and 2021). Study-level background: In total, some 140 million TRB reads were obtained, which works out to roughly 1.5 +/- 0.3 million reads per library. Data from roughly eleven donors, pooled across two independent experiments, went into the diversity and physicochemical repertoire analyses. The TRBV-TRBJ cluster analysis covered naive subsets from a handful of donors and memory cells from 3 donors.

TCRdb lists the instrument as NextSeq 550. The Human TCR Profiling Kit (MiLaboratory) was used to prepare UMI-labeled 5' RACE TRB cDNA libraries. The full amount of extracted RNA was used for cDNA synthesis, and the full amount of resulting cDNA was used for PCR amplification. Libraries were prepared in parallel using an identical number of PCR cycles. In the paper's pipeline: MIGEC and MiXCR extracted about 53,000 +/- 10,000 unique UMI-labeled TRB cDNA molecules per library, requiring at least two reads per UMI. Each library averaged about 40,000 +/- 10,000 functional in-frame TRB CDR3 nucleotide clonotypes without stop codons. After downsampling to 5000 UMI-labeled TRB molecules per sample, diversity metrics such as normalized Shannon-Wiener and Chao1 were calculated in VDJtools. For the central five CDR3 residues, VDJtools calculated physicochemical properties weighted by clonotype size, namely interaction energy, strength, volume and Kidera factor 4. TCRdb reprocessed the raw reads; every CDR3 protein sequence is a single record, and DNA is not supplied. TCRdb, not the authors, supplied the V and J calls. The table for this sample records tens of thousands of distinct CDR3 sequences. 4% of the sample is taken by the ten largest.

For each CD8+ T cell subset, flow sorting was done in triplicate, and roughly 320,000 cells per subset went directly into RLT lysis buffer. Naive CD8+ T cells were defined stringently as CD45RO-CCR7+CD27+CD95- to exclude memory contaminants. Standard density gradient centrifugation was used to isolate peripheral blood mononuclear cells from buffy coats. A FACSAria III was used to flow-sort naive CXCR3-negative and CXCR3-positive CD8+ T cells. An RNeasy Mini Kit was used to extract total RNA from the sorted cells. Points on this clonotype: Its antigen remains undetermined.

General study outcomes and caveats: TRB CDR3s from CXCR3-positive naive cells showed higher hydrophobicity (lower Kidera factor 4), lower energy, and higher strength and volume indices than CXCR3-negative naive cells. Similar TRBV-TRBJ usage was shown by naive CXCR3-negative and CXCR3-positive cells from the same donor, whereas distinct patterns were shown by memory cells. Surface CD5, linked to self-reactivity in mice, was comparable between naive subsets; TCR interaction strength was therefore also inferred from TRB CDR3 physicochemical properties. Both naive subsets had comparably high repertoire diversity, while memory CD8+ T cells had much lower repertoire diversity. Freshly isolated PBMCs were used for most assays because CXCR3 expression partially decreased after cryopreservation.

From the cysteine through the phenylalanine, the CDR3 covers 14 amino acids. Only the protein sequence is given. The V and J genes are TRBV12-3 or TRBV12-4 and TRBJ2-7; TCRdb reports TRBD2, a call that lacks DNA to check it against. The sample comprised naive CXCR3- CD8+ T cells from blood. This specimen's cell subset or site label, interpreted: CD45RO-CCR7+CD27+CD95- naive CD8+ T cells lacking CXCR3 (TNR3-). The sequence was obtained from a human donor in good health. Some clones in this sample may be carry-over from other donors' samples. The CDR3 is CASSVSGVAYEQYF.